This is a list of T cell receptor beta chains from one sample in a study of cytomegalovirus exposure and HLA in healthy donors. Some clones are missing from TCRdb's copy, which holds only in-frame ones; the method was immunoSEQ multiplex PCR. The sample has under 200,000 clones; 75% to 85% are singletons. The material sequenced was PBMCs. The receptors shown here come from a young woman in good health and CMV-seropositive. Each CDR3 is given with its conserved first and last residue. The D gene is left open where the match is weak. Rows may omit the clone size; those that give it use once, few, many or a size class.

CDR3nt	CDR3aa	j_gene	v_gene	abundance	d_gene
TGCAGCGTGAGGGGGGGGAAATATGGCTACACCTTC	CSVRGGKYGYTF	TRBJ1-2	TRBV29-1	-	-
TGTGCCAGAAGCCGCTGCAGGGGACGGGCGACTTCACCCCTCCACTTT	CARSRCRGRATSPLHF	TRBJ1-6	TRBV5-3	once	-
TGCGCCAGCAGCTTTGGGGGGTCCTACGAGCAGTACTTC	CASSFGGSYEQYF	TRBJ2-7	TRBV5-1	-	-
TGTGCCAGCAGCCAAGTCAGGGCTTCACCCCTCCACTTT	CASSQVRASPLHF	TRBJ1-6	TRBV14	-	-
TGTGCCAGCAGCTTAACTAGCGGGGGGGGATTCCTCCAGTACTTC	CASSLTSGGGFLQYF	TRBJ2-5	TRBV13	-	TRBD2
TGTGCCAGCAGCGCAAAGAGAGGGGGTAGCCAAGAGACCCAGTACTTC	CASSAKRGGSQETQYF	TRBJ2-5	TRBV11-3	-	-
TGTGCCGGGCAAACCCGGGGACTAGCGGGGGCAGATACGCAGTATTTT	CAGQTRGLAGADTQYF	TRBJ2-3	TRBV5-4	few	TRBD2
TGTGCCAGCAGCGGGGGGGACTCTATCGAAACAGATACGCAGTATTTT	CASSGGDSIETDTQYF	TRBJ2-3	TRBV5-4	-	TRBD2
TGTGCCAGCAGCTGGAGACAGGGGAGTTCCTACAATGAGCAGTTCTTC	CASSWRQGSSYNEQFF	TRBJ2-1	TRBV7-6	once	TRBD1
TGTGCCAGCAGCCGTAGCGGGGGGAACTCGTACAATGAGCAGTTCTTC	CASSRSGGNSYNEQFF	TRBJ2-1	TRBV7-2	once	TRBD2
TGTGCCAGCAGCCAAGAACAGGGGGCCGTGAACACTGAAGCTTTCTTT	CASSQEQGAVNTEAFF	TRBJ1-1	TRBV4-2	-	TRBD1
TGCGCCAGCAGACCCTATAGCGGGGGCAGGTCCTACTACAATGAGCAGTTCTTC	CASRPYSGGRSYYNEQFF	TRBJ2-1	TRBV5-1	-	TRBD2
TGTGCCAGCAGTTCCGGGACAGAGAACACCGGGGAGCTGTTTTTT	CASSSGTENTGELFF	TRBJ2-2	TRBV5-4	-	TRBD1
TGTGCCAGCAGCTTAGGGGGGACAGGGTCGTTC	CASSLGGTGSF	TRBJ1-2	TRBV7-9	-	TRBD1
TGTGCCAGCAGCTTATCCGGGATCGAGCAGTACTTC	CASSLSGIEQYF	TRBJ2-7	TRBV11-2	-	-
TGTGCCTGGAGTTCAGGGGGCGTTAATCAGCCCCAGCATTTT	CAWSSGGVNQPQHF	TRBJ1-5	TRBV30	-	TRBD1
TGTGCCAGCAGGCCGGTTCCTGGAAACACCATATATTTT	CASRPVPGNTIYF	TRBJ1-3	TRBV2	-	-
TGTGCCAGCTCCGCGGGCAGCACCTCTGGAAACACCATATATTTT	CASSAGSTSGNTIYF	TRBJ1-3	TRBV18	-	-
TGCGCCAGCAGCCAATCAAATGAAGCTTTCTTT	CASSQSNEAFF	TRBJ1-1	TRBV4-1	few	-
TGTGCCAGCAGGAAGTCCGGGACTAGCGGGGACAATGAGCAGTTCTTC	CASRKSGTSGDNEQFF	TRBJ2-1	TRBV7-2	-	TRBD2
TGTGCCAGCAGATTTGCCGGGACAGGGTACTACGAGCAGTACTTC	CASRFAGTGYYEQYF	TRBJ2-7	TRBV28	-	TRBD1
TGTGCCAGCAGCTTGGACAGGGGAAGTTATGGCTACACCTTC	CASSLDRGSYGYTF	TRBJ1-2	TRBV5-4	-	TRBD1
TGTGCCAGCAGCCAAGATGTTATTGAGCCCCAGCATTTT	CASSQDVIEPQHF	TRBJ1-5	TRBV14	-	-
TGTGCCAGCAGCTTGGGGCATAGCAATCAGCCCCAGCATTTT	CASSLGHSNQPQHF	TRBJ1-5	TRBV7-2	-	-
TGTGCCAGCAGTGAGGGGGGAATGGCCTACTATGGCTACACCTTC	CASSEGGMAYYGYTF	TRBJ1-2	TRBV6-1	few	-
TGTGCCAGCAGCGCCCGTCTAGCGGGGAGTTACAATGAGCAGTTCTTC	CASSARLAGSYNEQFF	TRBJ2-1	TRBV9	-	TRBD2
TGTGCCAGCAGTGCCTCCCCGGGATCAGGGGCCAACGTCCTGACTTTC	CASSASPGSGANVLTF	TRBJ2-6	TRBV6-1	-	-
TGTGCCAGTACCACGGGTTCAGACTATTCACCCCTCCACTTT	CASTTGSDYSPLHF	TRBJ1-6	TRBV19	few	-
TGTGCCTGGAGCGCGGGACAGGGCAATCAGCCCCAGCATTTT	CAWSAGQGNQPQHF	TRBJ1-5	TRBV30	once	TRBD1
TGTGCCAGCAGTGAAGGGACAGGCCCCTACGAGCAGTACTTC	CASSEGTGPYEQYF	TRBJ2-7	TRBV6-1	-	TRBD1
TGTGCCAGCATCTCGTATGGAGGGGGCGCGGAGACCCAGTACTTC	CASISYGGGAETQYF	TRBJ2-5	TRBV7-9	-	-
TGTGCCACTACGTTGGGAGGGGGGATCCAAGAGACCCAGTACTTC	CATTLGGGIQETQYF	TRBJ2-5	TRBV7-2	-	-
TGTGCCAGCAGCCCGACAGGGCATAGCTCCTACGAGCAGTACTTC	CASSPTGHSSYEQYF	TRBJ2-7	TRBV27	once	TRBD1
TGCAGCGCTCTACAGGGGGGGAACACTGAAGCTTTCTTT	CSALQGGNTEAFF	TRBJ1-1	TRBV29-1	-	TRBD1
TGTGCCAGCAGGGAGGGCAGACCCACCGGGGAGCTGTTTTTT	CASREGRPTGELFF	TRBJ2-2	TRBV7-9	-	-
TGTGCCAGCAGCTTACGACAGTCTTCGAATTCACCCCTCCACTTT	CASSLRQSSNSPLHF	TRBJ1-6	TRBV11-2	-	-
TGTGCCAGCAGTGGCAGGGGTCCAAAAGGAAACACCATATATTTT	CASSGRGPKGNTIYF	TRBJ1-3	TRBV28	once	-
TGTGCCAGCAGCCAGTGGGGGACAGGGAGTTCGGAGACCCAGTACTTC	CASSQWGTGSSETQYF	TRBJ2-5	TRBV7-9	-	TRBD1
TGTGCCAGCAGCCCCGGGGGGCGAGGTAATGAGCAGTTCTTC	CASSPGGRGNEQFF	TRBJ2-1	TRBV5-5	-	-
TGTTCCAGCAGCCTCAGGGCCCCACCGGGTTCACCCCTCCACTTT	CSSSLRAPPGSPLHF	TRBJ1-6	TRBV7-9	once	-
TGTGCCAGCAGCGCACAAGCGAACACCGGGGAGCTGTTTTTT	CASSAQANTGELFF	TRBJ2-2	TRBV9	-	-